The following is a T cell receptor (beta chain) sequence with its context. Antigen unknown. The record originates from a study of PD-1 blockade in classical Hodgkin lymphoma. Relapse after autologous stem cell transplantation occurred in every patient, and brentuximab vedotin exposure varied. The CDR3 is 15 residues long. Germline CDR1 and CDR2: SGDLS and YYNGEE. J lost 5 bases, V lost 4 bases, and 8 bases had no gene match. Study results and limitations: Possibly reflecting disease activity or prior therapy, repertoire differences have causes that remain undefined. Patients newly diagnosed and complete responders had comparable baseline diversity. Relative to healthy donors, newly diagnosed patients reportedly had lower baseline TCR diversity, which was reported as lower still in relapsed/refractory patients.

Libraries were prepared by immunoSEQ multiplex PCR; TCRdb keeps only in-frame clonotypes and omits some of them. The repertoire includes 40,000 to 45,000 clones, roughly 70% of them detected once, and 2.5% to 3% sits in the top ten. The V call is TRBV9, the J call TRBJ1-4; 7 positions agree with TRBD1. Here the sequenced sample was peripheral blood mononuclear cells (PBMCs), taken before the second cycle of nivolumab. The TCR comes from a human donor with classical Hodgkin lymphoma. DNA for the CDR3: TGTGCCAGCAGCACACACCGGGACAGCAATGAAAAACTGTTTTTT. As protein: CASSTHRDSNEKLFF.